The 5 T cell receptor beta chains reported below all come from one sample, sequenced in a study of human T cells and chemical hapten exposure. The time point is: pre-sensitization, week 0. Treatment in this sample: therapeutic diphenylcyclopropenone sensitization with weekly scalp DPC. TCRdb re-derived calls from the RACE reads in MiXCR, one entry per CDR3 protein. This sample has roughly 250,000 distinct CDR3 sequences, with 8.6% found just once. Sequenced here: whole blood, sampled in connection with sensitization to the hapten diphenylcyclopropenone (DPC). All receptors derive from a woman in her forties with alopecia areata. Some clones in this sample may be carry-over from other donors' samples.

This clonotype was detected ten times or more. V and J are TRBV28 and TRBJ2-7, with D tentatively TRBD2 (6 bases). CDR3 length: 17 amino acids. The V gene lost 4 bases and the J gene lost 3 bases, with 22 bases spanning the gap. The V gene's germline CDR1 is MDHEN and CDR2 SYDVKM. CDR3 nucleotide sequence: TGTGCCAGCAGTTCCCCCGGGAGCCCCCACGCCTACTACGAGCAGTACTTC. Amino acid sequence: CASSSPGSPHAYYEQYF.

This clonotype has just a few counts. This rearrangement joins TRBV5-6 to TRBJ2-4; D possibly corresponds to TRBD1 (6 bases). CDR1 and CDR2 from the germline V gene are SGHDT and YYEEEE. V dropped 4 bases and J dropped 0 bases, with 17 bases sitting between them. The CDR3 is 17 amino acids. CDR3 amino acids: CASSVDRLRLAKNIQYF. CDR3 coding DNA: TGTGCCAGCAGCGTGGACAGACTAAGACTAGCCAAAAACATTCAGTACTTC.

This clonotype has just a few counts. CDR3 nucleotide sequence: TGCAGTGCTAGAGGGGGCATTAACTATGGCTACACCTTC. Its translation: CSARGGINYGYTF. This chain connects TRBV20-1 to TRBJ1-2; TRBD1 might be the D (5 bases). The CDR3 has 13 residues. V shed 1 base and J shed 1 base, with 7 bases lying between them. CDR1 is DFQATT and CDR2 is SNEGSKA in the germline V gene (reference sequence).

The table lists this clonotype with a few counts. The chain combines TRBV5-5 with TRBJ1-5; D uncertain. Germline V gene sequence: CDR1 SGHKS, CDR2 YYEKEE (reference sequence). With 4 bases removed from V and 2 bases from J, the gap between germline ends came to 10 bases. This CDR3 region has 14 residues. The CDR3 DNA sequence: TGTGCCAGCAGCCCCGGACTCGGCAATCAGCCCCAGCATTTT. Residues: CASSPGLGNQPQHF.

This clonotype occurred a few times. The chain has TRBV28 and TRBJ2-1; the match to TRBD2 covers 10 bases. The CDR3 loop spans 15 amino acids. The germline gives CDR1 MDHEN, CDR2 SYDVKM. The V segment lost 4 bases and the J segment 5 bases; nucleotides outside the gene matches: 5. The CDR3 region is CASSYFGTSDNEQFF. The CDR3 bases are TGTGCCAGCAGTTACTTCGGGACTAGCGACAATGAGCAGTTCTTC. Full variable domain (missing parts from reference TRBV28 and TRBJ2-1): DVKVTQSSRYLVKRTGEKVFLECVQDMDHENMFWYRQDPGLGLRLIYFSYDVKMKEKGDIPEGYSVSREKKERFSLILESASTNQTSMYLCASSYFGTSDNEQFFGPGTRLTVL.